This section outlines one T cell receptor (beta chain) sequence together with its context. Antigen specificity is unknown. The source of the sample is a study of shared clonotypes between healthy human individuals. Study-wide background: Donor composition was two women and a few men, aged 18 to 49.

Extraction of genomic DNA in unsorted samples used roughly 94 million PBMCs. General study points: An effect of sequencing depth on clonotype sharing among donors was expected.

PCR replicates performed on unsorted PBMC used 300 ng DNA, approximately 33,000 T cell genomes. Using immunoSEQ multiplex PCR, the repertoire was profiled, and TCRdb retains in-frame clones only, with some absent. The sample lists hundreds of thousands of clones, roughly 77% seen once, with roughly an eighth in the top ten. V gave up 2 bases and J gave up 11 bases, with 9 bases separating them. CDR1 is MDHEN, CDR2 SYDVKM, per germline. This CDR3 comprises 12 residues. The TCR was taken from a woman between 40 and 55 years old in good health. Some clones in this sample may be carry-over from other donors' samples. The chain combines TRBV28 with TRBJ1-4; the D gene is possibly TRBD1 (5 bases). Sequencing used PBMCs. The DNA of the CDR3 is TGTGCCAGCAGTTTAGCGGGACGTAAACTGTTTTTT. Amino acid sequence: CASSLAGRKLFF.